This T cell receptor (beta chain) was identified in a study of shared T cell receptors in the human thymus. The ends lost 5 bases at V and 7 bases at J; junction bases unmatched: 7. Germline-derived CDR1 and CDR2 are SGHVS and FNYEAQ. The CDR3 extends over 15 amino acids. Method: immunoSEQ multiplex PCR; TCRdb's copy keeps in-frame clones and lacks some. This sample has about 710,000 clones, with more than 75% found just once. The sample was also reused in another study, on human thymus T cells. As that study records: Related research described strongly overlapping thymic repertoires in unrelated people.

The chain carries TRBV7-6 and TRBJ2-1; the match to TRBD2 covers 11 bases. This receptor was taken from a boy in the first two years of life with a congenital heart defect. Material for sequencing was thymocytes. The DNA of the CDR3 is TGTGCCAGCAGCACCACTAGCGGGAGTGGGAATGAGCAGTTCTTC. Amino acids: CASSTTSGSGNEQFF. Full variable domain (rest looked up from reference TRBV7-6 and TRBJ2-1): GAGVSQSPRYKVTKRGQDVALRCDPISGHVSLYWYRQALGQGPEFLTYFNYEAQQDKSGLPNDRFSAERPEGSISTLTIQRTEQRDSAMYRCASSTTSGSGNEQFFGPGTRLTVL.